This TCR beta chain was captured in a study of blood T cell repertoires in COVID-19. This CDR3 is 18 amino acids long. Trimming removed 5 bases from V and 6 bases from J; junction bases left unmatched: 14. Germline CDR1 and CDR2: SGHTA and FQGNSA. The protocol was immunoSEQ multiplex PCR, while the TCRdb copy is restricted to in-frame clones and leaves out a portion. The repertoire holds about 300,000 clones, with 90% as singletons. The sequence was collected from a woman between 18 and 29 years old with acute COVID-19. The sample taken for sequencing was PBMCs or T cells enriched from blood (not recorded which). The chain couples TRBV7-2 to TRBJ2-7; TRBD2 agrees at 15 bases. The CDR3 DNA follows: TGTGCCAGCAGCCTAGGCCCCCCGGGACTAGCGGGAGGACCCGAGCAGTACTTC. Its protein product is CASSLGPPGLAGGPEQYF.